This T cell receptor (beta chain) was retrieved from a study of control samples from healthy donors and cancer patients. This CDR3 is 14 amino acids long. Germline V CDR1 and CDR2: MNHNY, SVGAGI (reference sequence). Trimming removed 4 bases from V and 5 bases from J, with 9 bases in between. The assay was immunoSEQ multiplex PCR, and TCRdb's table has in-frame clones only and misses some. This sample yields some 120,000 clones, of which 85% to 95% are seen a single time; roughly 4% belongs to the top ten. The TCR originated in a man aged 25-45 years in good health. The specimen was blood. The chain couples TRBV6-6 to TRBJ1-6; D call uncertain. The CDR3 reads CASSWSGDNSPLHF. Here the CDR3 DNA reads TGTGCCAGCAGTTGGTCTGGCGATAATTCACCCCTCCACTTT.